The 7 T cell receptor beta chains given below trace back to one sample, sequenced in a study of control samples from healthy donors and cancer patients. The data were produced by immunoSEQ multiplex PCR, yet TCRdb's version contains in-frame clones alone and is incomplete. The sample consists of 120,000 or so clones, around nine tenths of them appearing once. Sequenced input: blood. These receptors were taken from a man aged 35-49 years in good health.

This chain connects TRBV7-9 to TRBJ2-2; TRBD1 is a possible D gene (6 bases). The CDR3 consists of 16 residues. Germline V lookup: CDR1 SEHNR, CDR2 FQNEAQ (reference sequence). Trimming took off 3 bases at V and 0 bases at J, with 11 bases between the two ends. The CDR3 here is CASSFLPGANTGELFF. CDR3 DNA: TGTGCCAGCAGCTTTTTACCAGGGGCGAACACCGGGGAGCTGTTTTTT.

J is TRBJ2-1 and V is TRBV7-2; 8 bases line up with TRBD1. V was pared by 5 bases and J by 5 bases, with 5 bases of the junction left unmatched. CDR3 length: 14 residues. Germline V gene data show CDR1 as SGHTA and CDR2 as FQGNSA. The CDR3 coding sequence is TGTGCCAGCAGCCGTGACAGGGGTCACAATGAGCAGTTCTTC. It encodes CASSRDRGHNEQFF.

V is TRBV5-1 and J is TRBJ2-1, with a possible D match to TRBD1 (5 bases). The CDR3 extends over 15 amino acids. Germline V gene sequence: CDR1 SGHRS, CDR2 YFSETQ. The ends were cut back, 7 bases at V and 4 bases at J, with 18 bases in the middle. The CDR3 sequence: CASLPGYGSYNEQFF. DNA for the CDR3: TGCGCCAGCCTCCCAGGGTACGGGTCTTACAATGAGCAGTTCTTC.

V and J are TRBV12-3 or TRBV12-4 and TRBJ1-2; 9 nucleotides line up with TRBD1. With 8 bases clipped from V and 5 bases from J, the junction kept 6 bases outside the gene matches. CDR3 length equals 13 residues. CDR3 amino acids: CASGRQGVYGYTF. The CDR3, as DNA: TGTGCCAGCGGCCGACAGGGGGTGTATGGCTACACCTTC.

The chain has TRBV5-1 and TRBJ1-1, with D unclear. The germline CDR1 and CDR2 sequences are SGHRS and YFSETQ. V lost 5 bases to trimming and J lost 2 bases, with 10 bases between them. This CDR3 is built from 13 residues. The CDR3 DNA follows: TGCGCCAGCAGTCGGGATGTAAACACTGAAGCTTTCTTT. Protein sequence: CASSRDVNTEAFF.

The rearrangement joins TRBV19 to TRBJ1-5; the match to TRBD1 covers 7 bases. Germline V lookup: CDR1 LNHDA, CDR2 SQIVND (reference sequence). The CDR3 loop spans 15 amino acids. After removal of 4 bases from V and 7 bases from J, the junction contained 10 bases not matched to a gene. The CDR3 DNA sequence: TGTGCCAGTAGTACACCGGACAGGATGGACCAGCCCCAGCATTTT. Translation: CASSTPDRMDQPQHF.

The rearrangement uses TRBV27 and TRBJ2-7; D call uncertain. V lost 8 bases and J 2 bases, leaving 19 bases between the germline ends. The CDR3 extends over 15 amino acids. CDR1 MNHEY and CDR2 SMNVEV come from the germline V gene (reference sequence). The CDR3 protein is CASLKNPGRTYEQYF. The CDR3 coding sequence is TGTGCCAGCCTAAAAAACCCGGGTCGCACCTACGAGCAGTACTTC.